The subject of this entry is one T cell receptor beta chain. V lost 3 bases and J 2 bases, leaving 14 bases between the germline ends. The CDR3 spans 15 residues. From germline, CDR1 is SEHNR and CDR2 FQNEAQ (reference sequence). Authors' analysis steps: Estimated nucleated cell counts came from reference gene primer amplification. Produced via immunoSEQ multiplex PCR; TCRdb's table is partial and in-frame only. The D gene and trimming were derived from the DNA, and the V and J assignments and clone size from that table. The repertoire holds approximately 20,000 clones, over 75% seen once, with approximately 3.8% in the top ten. This sample is part of a study of blood T cell repertoires in COVID-19. Study-wide context: COVID-19 samples from acute and convalescent phases originated in the United States, Italy and Spain. T cells, B-cell-depleted T cells, or PBMCs provided the cDNA or gDNA that served as material.

The rearrangement links TRBV7-9 to TRBJ2-7; D is undetermined. The TCR was taken from a middle-aged man with active COVID-19. The sequencing input was peripheral blood. CDR3 amino acids: CASSFIEAATYEQYF. The DNA of the CDR3 is TGTGCCAGCAGCTTTATTGAGGCGGCAACCTACGAGCAGTACTTC.